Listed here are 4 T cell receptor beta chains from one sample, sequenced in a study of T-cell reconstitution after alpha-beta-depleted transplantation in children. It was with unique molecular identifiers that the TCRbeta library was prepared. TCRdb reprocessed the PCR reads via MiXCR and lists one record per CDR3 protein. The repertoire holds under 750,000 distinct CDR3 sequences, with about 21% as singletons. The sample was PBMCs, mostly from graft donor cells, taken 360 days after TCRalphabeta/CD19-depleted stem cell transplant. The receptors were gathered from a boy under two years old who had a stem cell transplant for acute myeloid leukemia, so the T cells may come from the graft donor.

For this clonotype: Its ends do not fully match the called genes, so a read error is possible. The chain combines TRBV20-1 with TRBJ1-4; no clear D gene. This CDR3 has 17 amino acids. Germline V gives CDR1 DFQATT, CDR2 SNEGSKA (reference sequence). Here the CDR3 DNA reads TGCTGTGCTAGAGCGATCGACCCGCCTGACGATAATGAAAAACTGTTTTTT. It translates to CCARAIDPPDDNEKLFF.

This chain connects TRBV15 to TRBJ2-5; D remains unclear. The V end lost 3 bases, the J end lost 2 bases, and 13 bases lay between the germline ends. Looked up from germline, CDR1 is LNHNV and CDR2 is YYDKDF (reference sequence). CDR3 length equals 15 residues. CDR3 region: CATSSSPNPQETQYF. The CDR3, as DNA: TGTGCCACCAGCAGTTCACCGAACCCTCAAGAGACCCAGTACTTC.

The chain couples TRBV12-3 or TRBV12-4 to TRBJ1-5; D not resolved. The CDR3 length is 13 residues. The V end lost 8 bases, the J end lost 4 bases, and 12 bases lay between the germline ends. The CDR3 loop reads CASRRGGNQPQHF. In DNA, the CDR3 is TGTGCCAGCCGACGGGGAGGTAATCAGCCCCAGCATTTT.

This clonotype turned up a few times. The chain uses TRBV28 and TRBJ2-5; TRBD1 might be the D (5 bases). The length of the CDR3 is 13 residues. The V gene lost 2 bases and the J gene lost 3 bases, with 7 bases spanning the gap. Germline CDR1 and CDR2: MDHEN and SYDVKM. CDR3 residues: CASSLGAKETQYF. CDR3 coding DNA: TGTGCCAGCAGTTTAGGGGCAAAAGAGACCCAGTACTTC.